This TCR beta chain was captured in a study of blood T cell repertoires in COVID-19 (TCRdb year 2020). About the study as a whole: Collaborator samples came from the United States, Italy and Spain and covered acute and convalescent phases of COVID-19. The prospective study material was composed of cDNA or gDNA derived from T cells, B-cell-depleted T cells, or PBMCs. Subjects who had been exposed to COVID-19, were actively infected with it, or had recovered from it provided the deeply sampled blood TCRbeta repertoires that made up the dataset. The repertoires were released in a freely available public database intended as a resource for research on the immune response to SARS-CoV-2. Samples were obtained from the ongoing ImmuneRACE study (first 160 participants) and from over a thousand subjects provided by 6 global collaborators. A de-identified subject ID, COVID-19 status, age in years and sex were almost always included in the sample metadata. Where HLA class I and class II types were available, the types were taken from metadata supplied by the sample provider, not from assay-based typing. Study-level results and caveats: How much clinical and demographic metadata was included differed by source and by participant, and the metadata was provided uncurated.

Counted from cysteine to phenylalanine, this CDR3 has 18 amino acids. CDR3 DNA only is kept here, 54 bases in frame from base 1. CDR1 is given as SGDLS and CDR2 as YYNGEE, both from the germline V gene. After removal of 4 bases from V and 7 bases from J, the junction retains 18 bases not matched to a gene. At one collaborating source in Seattle, patients were enrolled during active infection and were followed longitudinally through the course of disease. Whole blood was collected in K2EDTA tubes by collaborating institutions according to the institutions' own protocols. For TCRbeta analysis, collaborators shipped samples in one of three forms: frozen whole blood, isolated PBMCs, or DNA extracted from either of those sample types. TCRbeta CDR3 regions were amplified from genomic DNA using the immunoSEQ Assay, a bias-controlled multiplex PCR. The original pipeline was this. Nucleated cell counts per sample were estimated from amplification of reference gene primers within the assay. To quantify the absolute abundance of each unique TCRbeta CDR3 rearrangement, sequence reads were collapsed and filtered. Productive Simpson clonality was computed per sample as the square root of Simpson's diversity index over productive rearrangements. TCRdb limited this immuneACCESS table to in-frame rearrangements with V and J called. A share of clones is missing; checked studies link under half to unresolved V genes, and the rest is unexplained. That table supplies the V and J calls and clone size; D and trimming were determined from the DNA. The sample table contains over 200,000 clones; only one count was recorded for 80% to 90% of them. The leading ten clones occupy under 3.5% of the sample.

As for this clone: The specificity of this receptor is unknown. Nothing much larger sits one base from this clone, and base qualities are not available.

The origin of this receptor is a man aged 25-45 years with COVID-19, enrolled during active disease. This chain is built from TRBV9 and TRBJ2-1; TRBD2 fits 9 bases in the junction. Sample: peripheral blood. This receptor carries the CDR3 CASSRGLAETVGRNEQFF. The bases read TGTGCCAGCAGCCGGGGACTAGCTGAGACCGTGGGTAGGAATGAGCAGTTCTTC.